This TCR beta chain was documented in a study of cytomegalovirus exposure and HLA in healthy donors. Study-wide results and limits: TCR sequences were mostly rare, though some public TCRs occurred in many donors.

Repertoires were generated with immunoSEQ multiplex PCR, while TCRdb's copy carries only in-frame clones and drops some. The data contain over 85,000 clones, 84% of them singletons. As regards this clone: Its matching antigen is unknown.

In germline, CDR1 is MDHEN, CDR2 SYDVKM. The CDR3 loop spans 17 amino acids. V shed 2 bases and J 4 bases; nucleotides not matched to a gene: 11. Material: PBMCs. The J gene is TRBJ2-3, the V gene TRBV28; 8 nucleotides match TRBD2. This sequence originates from a woman younger than 35 in good health and CMV-seropositive. CDR3 sequence reads: CASSLRLLAEIPDTQYF. The CDR3 DNA sequence: TGTGCCAGCAGTTTAAGGTTACTAGCGGAAATCCCAGATACGCAGTATTTT.